The rows below give T cell receptor beta chains drawn from one sample of a study of blood T cell repertoires in COVID-19. Assay: immunoSEQ multiplex PCR; the TCRdb copy retains only in-frame clones and omits some. Altogether roughly 330,000 clones are present, around 87% being singletons, with the ten largest covering under 5%. The sample comprised peripheral blood. The receptors derive from a woman between 50 and 59 years old with active or convalescent COVID-19. CDR3s include the opening cysteine and the closing phenylalanine or tryptophan. Each record gives: V gene, clone size, D gene, J gene, CDR3 DNA, CDR3 protein. D genes are given only for firm matches. Rows may omit the clone size; those that give it use once, few, many or a size class.

v_call: TRBV28; clone_size: NA; d_call: TRBD1; j_call: TRBJ1-5; cdr3_nt: TGTGCCAGCAGACTTACAGGGGGCGGGGGTCGCAATCAGCCCCAGCATTTT; cdr3_aa: CASRLTGGGGRNQPQHF
v_call: TRBV10-3; clone_size: NA; d_call: NA; j_call: TRBJ1-1; cdr3_nt: TGTGCCATCAGTGAGTCGCAGGGGCGGAACACTGAAGCTTTCTTT; cdr3_aa: CAISESQGRNTEAFF
v_call: TRBV27; clone_size: NA; d_call: TRBD2; j_call: TRBJ2-7; cdr3_nt: TGTGCCAGCAGTTGGGCTAGCGGGAGGAGAGGGTCCTACGAGCAGTACTTC; cdr3_aa: CASSWASGRRGSYEQYF
v_call: TRBV30; clone_size: NA; d_call: TRBD1; j_call: TRBJ1-1; cdr3_nt: TGTGCCTGGACCAGGACAGGGTATTTCACTGAAGCTTTCTTT; cdr3_aa: CAWTRTGYFTEAFF
v_call: TRBV19; clone_size: NA; d_call: TRBD2; j_call: TRBJ2-5; cdr3_nt: TGTGCCAGTAGTTCCGGGAGGCGAGAGACCCAGTACTTC; cdr3_aa: CASSSGRRETQYF
v_call: TRBV7-9; clone_size: NA; d_call: TRBD2; j_call: TRBJ2-7; cdr3_nt: TGTGCCAGCAGCTTACGGAGACTAGCGGGAGCGTCCTACGAGCAGTACTTC; cdr3_aa: CASSLRRLAGASYEQYF
v_call: TRBV6-4; clone_size: NA; d_call: NA; j_call: TRBJ1-1; cdr3_nt: TGTGCCAGCAGTGCGGAGGGAGCGGCTGAAGCTTTCTTT; cdr3_aa: CASSAEGAAEAFF
v_call: TRBV28; clone_size: NA; d_call: NA; j_call: TRBJ1-5; cdr3_nt: TGTGCCAGCAGGCCCCCGGGAGGGGGTAGCAATCAGCCCCAGCATTTT; cdr3_aa: CASRPPGGGSNQPQHF
v_call: TRBV24-1; clone_size: once; d_call: TRBD1; j_call: TRBJ2-7; cdr3_nt: TGTGCCACCAGTGATCCAGACAGGGCCGAGCAGTACTTC; cdr3_aa: CATSDPDRAEQYF
v_call: TRBV6-2/TRBV6-3; clone_size: NA; d_call: NA; j_call: TRBJ2-7; cdr3_nt: TGTGCCAGCAGCCCGGGGGCTGGGGAGCAGTACTTC; cdr3_aa: CASSPGAGEQYF
v_call: TRBV11-2; clone_size: NA; d_call: NA; j_call: TRBJ1-4; cdr3_nt: TGTGCCAGCAGCCCGGGGGAGGGAAGGGAAAAACTGTTTTTT; cdr3_aa: CASSPGEGREKLFF
v_call: TRBV12-3/TRBV12-4; clone_size: once; d_call: NA; j_call: TRBJ1-1; cdr3_nt: TGTGCCAGCACCATACAGCGGCCTGGGCGTGCTTTCTTT; cdr3_aa: CASTIQRPGRAFF
v_call: TRBV13; clone_size: NA; d_call: TRBD2; j_call: TRBJ2-2; cdr3_nt: TGTGCCAGCAGCTTCCCCTCCGGGACTAGCGGGGGACCCACCGGGGAGCTGTTTTTT; cdr3_aa: CASSFPSGTSGGPTGELFF
v_call: TRBV28; clone_size: NA; d_call: NA; j_call: TRBJ1-2; cdr3_nt: TGTGCCAGCAGTTTGTCAGGGAACTATGGCTACACCTTC; cdr3_aa: CASSLSGNYGYTF
v_call: TRBV5-4; clone_size: NA; d_call: NA; j_call: TRBJ1-1; cdr3_nt: TGTGCCAGCAGCTTGGCCGGTGGTGTCGAAGCTTTCTTT; cdr3_aa: CASSLAGGVEAFF
v_call: TRBV7-8; clone_size: NA; d_call: NA; j_call: TRBJ1-2; cdr3_nt: TGTGCCAGCAGCTTAGAGGGGGTTGGCTACACCTTC; cdr3_aa: CASSLEGVGYTF
v_call: TRBV7-9; clone_size: NA; d_call: NA; j_call: TRBJ2-5; cdr3_nt: TGTGCCAGCAGCTTAGTCGGATTAGCCAGGGCCAACTTC; cdr3_aa: CASSLVGLARANF
v_call: TRBV12-3/TRBV12-4; clone_size: NA; d_call: NA; j_call: TRBJ1-2; cdr3_nt: TGTGCCAGCAGTACAGGCCTGGGCTACACCTTC; cdr3_aa: CASSTGLGYTF
v_call: TRBV19; clone_size: NA; d_call: TRBD2; j_call: TRBJ2-7; cdr3_nt: TGTGCCAGTAGTAAAGGCAGCGGGGGGTACGAGCAGTACTTC; cdr3_aa: CASSKGSGGYEQYF
v_call: TRBV11-2; clone_size: once; d_call: TRBD1; j_call: TRBJ1-1; cdr3_nt: TGTGCCAGCAGCTCTTCGGACAGGGGCACTGAAGCTTTCTTT; cdr3_aa: CASSSSDRGTEAFF
v_call: TRBV6-5; clone_size: NA; d_call: NA; j_call: TRBJ1-5; cdr3_nt: TGTGCCAGCAGTTATCGACAGAACAATCAGCCCCAGCATTTT; cdr3_aa: CASSYRQNNQPQHF
v_call: TRBV6-2/TRBV6-3; clone_size: NA; d_call: NA; j_call: TRBJ1-1; cdr3_nt: TGTGCCAGCAGTTACCGAGGGTACTCTGAAGCTTTCTTT; cdr3_aa: CASSYRGYSEAFF
v_call: TRBV5-4; clone_size: NA; d_call: TRBD2; j_call: TRBJ2-1; cdr3_nt: TGTGCCAGCAGCGCAAGCGGGGGGCCAGACTACAATGAGCAGTTCTTC; cdr3_aa: CASSASGGPDYNEQFF
v_call: TRBV18; clone_size: once; d_call: NA; j_call: TRBJ1-1; cdr3_nt: TGTGCCAGCTCGCTCGCCGGAGGGTGGGACACTGAAGCTTTCTTT; cdr3_aa: CASSLAGGWDTEAFF
v_call: TRBV29-1; clone_size: NA; d_call: NA; j_call: TRBJ2-7; cdr3_nt: TGCAGCGCCGGGGACACCCGCTACGAGCAGTACTTC; cdr3_aa: CSAGDTRYEQYF
v_call: TRBV13; clone_size: NA; d_call: TRBD1; j_call: TRBJ1-4; cdr3_nt: TGTGCCAGCAGCTTTAACAGGGGGCAGGAAGAAAAACTGTTTTTT; cdr3_aa: CASSFNRGQEEKLFF
v_call: TRBV2; clone_size: NA; d_call: NA; j_call: TRBJ2-3; cdr3_nt: TGTGCCAGCAGTGGGACTACACTAGGGACAGATACGCAGTATTTT; cdr3_aa: CASSGTTLGTDTQYF
v_call: TRBV28; clone_size: NA; d_call: NA; j_call: TRBJ2-7; cdr3_nt: TGTGCCAGCAGTTTCGGCGGCAGCGTAGTTGAATACGAGCAGTACTTC; cdr3_aa: CASSFGGSVVEYEQYF
v_call: TRBV7-2; clone_size: NA; d_call: NA; j_call: TRBJ1-4; cdr3_nt: TGTGCCAGCAGCTTGTACGGGGGAGGCTTTAATGAAAAACTGTTTTTT; cdr3_aa: CASSLYGGGFNEKLFF
v_call: TRBV29-1; clone_size: NA; d_call: TRBD2; j_call: TRBJ2-1; cdr3_nt: TGCAGCGTGCGGGAGTCCTACAATGAGCAGTTCTTC; cdr3_aa: CSVRESYNEQFF
v_call: TRBV28; clone_size: once; d_call: NA; j_call: TRBJ1-6; cdr3_nt: TGTGCCAGCACCGGATGGGGGGGTGGCTATAATTCACCCCTCCACTTT; cdr3_aa: CASTGWGGGYNSPLHF
v_call: TRBV30; clone_size: NA; d_call: TRBD1; j_call: TRBJ1-2; cdr3_nt: TGTGCCTGGAGTATAACCGGGACAGGGAGCGGCTACACCTTC; cdr3_aa: CAWSITGTGSGYTF
v_call: TRBV18; clone_size: NA; d_call: TRBD1; j_call: TRBJ1-4; cdr3_nt: TGTGCCAGCTCACCACAGCAGGGGGAGGATGAAAAACTGTTTTTT; cdr3_aa: CASSPQQGEDEKLFF
v_call: TRBV6-6; clone_size: NA; d_call: NA; j_call: TRBJ2-7; cdr3_nt: TGTGCCAGCGAGGGGACTGAGAGCTCCTACGAGCAGTACTTC; cdr3_aa: CASEGTESSYEQYF
v_call: TRBV7-2; clone_size: NA; d_call: NA; j_call: TRBJ1-5; cdr3_nt: TGTGCCAGCAGCTTAGCACAAGTCAATCAGCCCCAGCATTTT; cdr3_aa: CASSLAQVNQPQHF
v_call: TRBV7-8; clone_size: NA; d_call: NA; j_call: TRBJ1-3; cdr3_nt: TGTGCCAGCAGCTTAGCGCCGGGCTCTGGAAACACCATATATTTT; cdr3_aa: CASSLAPGSGNTIYF
v_call: TRBV18; clone_size: NA; d_call: NA; j_call: TRBJ1-1; cdr3_nt: TGTGCCAGCTCACCCCAAGGAGACACTGAAGCTTTCTTT; cdr3_aa: CASSPQGDTEAFF
v_call: TRBV4-2; clone_size: NA; d_call: TRBD2; j_call: TRBJ2-1; cdr3_nt: TGTGCCAGCAGCCAAGTGAGCGGGGGGCACAATGAGCAGTTCTTC; cdr3_aa: CASSQVSGGHNEQFF
v_call: TRBV5-4; clone_size: NA; d_call: TRBD2; j_call: TRBJ2-3; cdr3_nt: TGTGCCAGCAGCTTGGGCGGGGGAGCAGATACGCAGTATTTT; cdr3_aa: CASSLGGGADTQYF
v_call: TRBV29-1; clone_size: NA; d_call: NA; j_call: TRBJ1-1; cdr3_nt: TGCAGCGTTCTCAGGGGGAACACTGAAGCTTTCTTT; cdr3_aa: CSVLRGNTEAFF
v_call: TRBV18; clone_size: NA; d_call: TRBD2; j_call: TRBJ2-7; cdr3_nt: TGTGCCAGCTCGTCACTAGCGGGAGCGTACGAGCAGTACTTC; cdr3_aa: CASSSLAGAYEQYF
v_call: TRBV10-2; clone_size: NA; d_call: NA; j_call: TRBJ1-2; cdr3_nt: TGCGCCAGCAGTGAGTCTTGGGCTGGCTACACCTTC; cdr3_aa: CASSESWAGYTF
v_call: TRBV19; clone_size: NA; d_call: TRBD1; j_call: TRBJ1-2; cdr3_nt: TGTGCCAGTAGTAGTCCTGGGGACAGCTATGGCTACACCTTC; cdr3_aa: CASSSPGDSYGYTF
v_call: TRBV10-3; clone_size: NA; d_call: NA; j_call: TRBJ1-5; cdr3_nt: TGTGCCATCGCGGGCAGCCCTAATCAGCCCCAGCATTTT; cdr3_aa: CAIAGSPNQPQHF